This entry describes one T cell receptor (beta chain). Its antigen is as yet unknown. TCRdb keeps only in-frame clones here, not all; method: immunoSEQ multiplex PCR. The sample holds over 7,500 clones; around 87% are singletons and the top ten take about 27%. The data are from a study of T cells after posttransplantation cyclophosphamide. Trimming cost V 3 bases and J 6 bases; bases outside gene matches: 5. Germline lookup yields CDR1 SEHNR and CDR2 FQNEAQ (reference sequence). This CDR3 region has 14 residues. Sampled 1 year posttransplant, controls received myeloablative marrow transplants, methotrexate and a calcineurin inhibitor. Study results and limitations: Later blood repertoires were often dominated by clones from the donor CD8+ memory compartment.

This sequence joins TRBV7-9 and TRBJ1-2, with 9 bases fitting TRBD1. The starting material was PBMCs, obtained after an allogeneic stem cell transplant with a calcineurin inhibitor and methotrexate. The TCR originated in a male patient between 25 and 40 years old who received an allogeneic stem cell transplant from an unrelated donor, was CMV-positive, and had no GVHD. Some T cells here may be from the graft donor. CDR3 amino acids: CASSFGQGINGYTF. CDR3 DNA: TGTGCCAGCAGCTTCGGACAGGGGATAAATGGCTACACCTTC. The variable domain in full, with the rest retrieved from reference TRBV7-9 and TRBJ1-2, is DTGVSQNPRHKITKRGQNVTFRCDPISEHNRLYWYRQTLGQGPEFLTYFQNEAQLEKSRLLSDRFSAERPKGSFSTLEIQRTEQGDSAMYLCASSFGQGINGYTFGSGTRLTVV.